One sample yielded the 26 T cell receptor beta chains listed below, sequenced in a study of CD8 T cells in Susac syndrome. RNA, at about 0.45 to 1 ug, was reverse transcribed with random hexamers. MiXCR was run by TCRdb on the immunoSEQ multiplex PCR reads, yielding one entry per CDR3 protein. The sample lists about 180,000 distinct CDR3 sequences, about 95% occurring once. The sequencing sample was made of CD8+ T cells from PBMCs. The receptors derive from a human donor with multiple sclerosis.

The chain links TRBV5-6 to TRBJ2-5; 9 bases agree with TRBD1. Germline trimming cut 4 bases from V and 5 bases from J; bases unmatched to any gene: 12. CDR3 length: 16 amino acids. The germline CDR1 and CDR2 sequences are SGHDT and YYEEEE. The CDR3 coding sequence is TGTGCCAGCAGCAGGGGGACAGGGACCACCTGGGAGACCCAGTACTTC. Its translation is CASSRGTGTTWETQYF.

The J gene is TRBJ2-7, the V gene TRBV3-1; D is uncertain. The V end was cut by 2 bases, the J end by 7 bases, with 12 bases between. This CDR3 is built from 13 residues. Germline CDR1 and CDR2: LGHDT and YNNKEL (reference sequence). The CDR3 reads CASSQFPSWEQYF. CDR3 nucleotide sequence: TGTGCCAGCAGCCAATTTCCCTCGTGGGAGCAGTACTTC.

The V and J genes are TRBV7-8 and TRBJ2-7; D might be TRBD2 (5 bases). CDR1 SGHVS and CDR2 FQNEAQ come from the germline V gene. The CDR3 spans 15 residues. Trimming cost V 0 bases and J 4 bases, with 13 bases left between them. CDR3 sequence: CASSLAVGSAYEQYF. In DNA, the CDR3 is TGTGCCAGCAGCTTAGCCGTGGGTAGCGCGTACGAGCAGTACTTC.

The genes are TRBV30 and TRBJ2-7, with TRBD1 matching 8 bases. Trimming at V came to 3 bases and at J to 3 bases, leaving 7 bases not matched to a gene. The CDR3 is made up of 14 amino acids. Germline V gene lookup returns CDR1 GTSNPN and CDR2 SVGIG (reference sequence). The CDR3 nucleotides are TGTGCCTGGAGCCCCGGGACAGGAGACTACGAGCAGTACTTC. It yields the protein CAWSPGTGDYEQYF.

V gene TRBV29-1 combines with J gene TRBJ2-1; 10 bases are a match to TRBD2. Germline lookup yields CDR1 SQVTM and CDR2 ANQGSEA. The CDR3 is 14 residues long. The trim removed 0 bases at V and 9 bases at J, leaving 5 bases unmatched. The CDR3 region has the DNA TGCAGCGTTGAAGAGCTAGCGGGAGTGACTGAGCAGTTCTTC. It is translated as CSVEELAGVTEQFF.

This clonotype occurred a few times. The chain links TRBV6-1 to TRBJ2-7; D remains unclear. The germline gives CDR1 MNHNS, CDR2 SASEGT. V was clipped by 6 bases and J by 4 bases, with 4 bases between them. The CDR3 is made up of 10 amino acids. In DNA, the CDR3 is TGTGCCAGCAGCTATTACGAGCAGTACTTC. Translated, it gives CASSYYEQYF.

This sequence joins TRBV20-1 and TRBJ2-1; TRBD1 might be the D (6 bases). This CDR3 is 12 amino acids long. The germline CDR1 and CDR2 sequences are DFQATT and SNEGSKA (reference sequence). Trimming left V 5 bases short and J 2 bases short, with 7 bases between. The CDR3 spells CSARTAYNEQFF. The CDR3 coding sequence is TGCAGTGCTCGGACAGCCTACAATGAGCAGTTCTTC.

The chain carries TRBV20-1 and TRBJ2-7; a weak D match, TRBD2 (6 bases). V was pared by 1 base and J by 7 bases, with 20 bases between. The CDR3 is made up of 15 amino acids. Germline V gene lookup returns CDR1 DFQATT and CDR2 SNEGSKA (reference sequence). The CDR3 DNA sequence: TGCAGTGCTAGAGCGAACCCGGGAGTGCCGTGGGAGCAGTACTTC. Its protein is CSARANPGVPWEQYF.

The chain joins TRBV20-1 to TRBJ2-7; D is possibly TRBD1 (6 bases). Trimming cost V 5 bases and J 0 bases, with 20 bases left between them. CDR1 is DFQATT, CDR2 SNEGSKA, per germline (reference sequence). The CDR3 spans 16 residues. CDR3 bases: TGCAGTGCTCTGGACTCGACAGGTCGAAGCTCCTACGAGCAGTACTTC. Translation gives CSALDSTGRSSYEQYF.

The chain uses TRBV29-1 and TRBJ1-1, with D maybe TRBD1 (5 bases). The CDR3 consists of 12 residues. V was pared by 5 bases and J by 11 bases, with 18 bases between. Germline V gene lookup returns CDR1 SQVTM and CDR2 ANQGSEA. CDR3 DNA: TGCAGCGTTATCCGGGCCCAGGGATTGGCTTTCTTT. Protein: CSVIRAQGLAFF. Based on the CDR3 plus reference TRBV29-1 and TRBJ1-1, the full variable domain is SAVISQKPSRDICQRGTSLTIQCQVDSQVTMMFWYRQQPGQSLTLIATANQGSEATYESGFVIDKFPISRPNLTFSTLTVSNMSPEDSSIYLCSVIRAQGLAFFGQGTRLTVV.

The V and J genes are TRBV20-1 and TRBJ2-1; D ambiguous. Germline-derived CDR1 and CDR2 are DFQATT and SNEGSKA (reference sequence). The CDR3 consists of 10 residues. With 3 bases removed from V and 7 bases from J, the gap between germline ends came to 4 bases. The CDR3 protein is CSASRNEQFF. CDR3 nucleotides: TGCAGTGCTAGTCGGAATGAGCAGTTCTTC.

This chain connects TRBV29-1 to TRBJ2-1; 7 bases fit TRBD2. The CDR3 extends over 13 amino acids. The ends lost 4 bases at V and 7 bases at J; junction bases unmatched: 7. Germline V gives CDR1 SQVTM, CDR2 ANQGSEA. CDR3 sequence (DNA): TGCAGCGTTGGGAGGACTAGGCGTAATGAGCAGTTCTTC. Translating it yields CSVGRTRRNEQFF.

CDR3 DNA sequence: TGCAGTGCTACCTCCGAAGCGGACGAGCAGTACTTC. It encodes CSATSEADEQYF. The chain couples TRBV20-1 to TRBJ2-7, with TRBD2 as a possible D gene (5 bases). Germline V CDR1 and CDR2: DFQATT, SNEGSKA (reference sequence). The V end was cut by 4 bases, the J end by 5 bases, with 12 bases between. The CDR3 is made up of 12 amino acids.

The chain carries TRBV9 and TRBJ1-5; no clear D. In germline, CDR1 is SGDLS, CDR2 YYNGEE. The CDR3 is 14 amino acids. V dropped 3 bases and J dropped 4 bases, with 11 bases sitting between them. The CDR3 DNA reads TGTGCCAGCAGCGCAACGGACGGGAATCAGCCCCAGCATTTT. It codes for CASSATDGNQPQHF.

The chain couples TRBV28 to TRBJ1-1; no clear D. Germline-derived CDR1 and CDR2 are MDHEN and SYDVKM. The CDR3 is 14 residues long. V shed 2 bases and J shed 5 bases, with 12 bases lying between them. DNA for the CDR3: TGTGCCAGCAGTTTAAGCACTGTACGGACTGAAGCTTTCTTT. It codes for CASSLSTVRTEAFF.

The chain combines TRBV7-2 with TRBJ2-5, with TRBD2 as a possible D gene (7 bases). From germline, CDR1 is SGHTA and CDR2 FQGNSA. The V end was cut by 1 base, the J end by 5 bases, with 14 bases between. The CDR3 has 15 residues. CDR3 nucleotides: TGTGCCAGCAGCTTAGAGCTAGGGGGGGCGGAGACCCAGTACTTC. Amino acids: CASSLELGGAETQYF.

The J gene is TRBJ2-5, the V gene TRBV6-5; possibly TRBD1 or TRBD2 for D (6 bases each). The V end was cut by 0 bases, the J end by 5 bases, with 13 bases between. Germline V CDR1 and CDR2: MNHEY, SVGAGI. The CDR3 sequence is 15 residues long. CDR3 sequence (DNA): TGTGCCAGCAGTTACTCTGTCGGGGGCGAGGAGACCCAGTACTTC. This codes for CASSYSVGGEETQYF.

This clonotype was seen once. V gene TRBV3-1 combines with J gene TRBJ2-1, with no clear D. Trimming pared 1 base from V and 5 bases from J, leaving 15 bases between. The CDR3 covers 16 residues. The germline V gene encodes CDR1 LGHDT and CDR2 YNNKEL (reference sequence). The CDR3 loop is CASSQGLGNMNNEQFF. The CDR3 nucleotides are TGTGCCAGCAGCCAAGGCCTGGGGAACATGAACAATGAGCAGTTCTTC.

The V call is TRBV12-3 or TRBV12-4, the J call TRBJ2-7, with D hard to call. V was cut by 3 bases and J by 2 bases, with 8 bases left in between. There are 13 residues in the CDR3. In DNA form, the CDR3 reads TGTGCCAGCAGTTTTGGTGTCCCCTACGAGCAGTACTTC. Translation: CASSFGVPYEQYF.

This chain connects TRBV5-1 to TRBJ2-7, with unresolved D. The V end was cut by 4 bases, the J end by 2 bases, with 16 bases between. Per germline, CDR1 SGHRS and CDR2 YFSETQ. The CDR3 is made up of 15 amino acids. Written as DNA, the CDR3 is TGCGCCAGCAGCCATTACCCTATTGGGGCCTACGAGCAGTACTTC. Its protein product is CASSHYPIGAYEQYF. The full variable domain, with the rest looked up from reference TRBV5-1 and TRBJ2-7, is KAGVTQTPRYLIKTRGQQVTLSCSPISGHRSVSWYQQTPGQGLQFLFEYFSETQRNKGNFPGRFSGRQFSNSRSEMNVSTLELGDSALYLCASSHYPIGAYEQYFGPGTRLTVT.

The chain carries TRBV4-1 and TRBJ2-1; 14 nucleotides align to TRBD2. Germline CDR1 and CDR2: MGHRA and YSYEKL. CDR3 length: 17 residues. J lost 9 bases, V lost 4 bases, and 11 bases had no gene match. DNA for the CDR3: TGCGCCAGCAGCCCCCTATGGGGGACTAGCGGGAGTGGTGAGCAGTTCTTC. It codes for CASSPLWGTSGSGEQFF.

The rearrangement links TRBV3-1 to TRBJ2-1; TRBD2 matches at 8 bases. V lost 0 bases to trimming and J lost 7 bases; unmatched junction nucleotides: 11. The CDR3 is 17 amino acids. Germline V gene sequence: CDR1 LGHDT, CDR2 YNNKEL (reference sequence). This CDR3 reads CASSQEHQREMVNEQFF. The CDR3 nucleotides are TGTGCCAGCAGCCAAGAACATCAGCGGGAGATGGTTAATGAGCAGTTCTTC.

The gene calls are TRBV29-1 and TRBJ1-1; a weak D match, TRBD1 (5 bases). V shed 3 bases and J shed 10 bases, with 24 bases lying between them. The CDR3 runs to 15 residues. The germline V gene encodes CDR1 SQVTM and CDR2 ANQGSEA. The CDR3 DNA reads TGCAGCGTTGATTCCGACGGAGGGGAGGGCCGGGGAGCTTTCTTT. Translation gives CSVDSDGGEGRGAFF.

This chain uses TRBV10-3 with TRBJ2-3; maybe TRBD2 (5 bases). Per the germline V gene, CDR1 is ENHRY and CDR2 is SYGVKD. Trimming shortened V by 5 bases and J by 6 bases, and 15 bases separated the two germline ends. The CDR3 extends over 14 amino acids. Here the CDR3 reads CAISTVGVGDTQYF. The CDR3 nucleotides read TGTGCCATCAGTACGGTGGGAGTTGGGGATACGCAGTATTTT.

The chain is built from TRBV11-2 and TRBJ2-3; D call uncertain. Trimming shortened V by 5 bases and J by 6 bases, and 6 bases separated the two germline ends. Germline CDR1 SGHAT, CDR2 FQNNGV. The CDR3 loop spans 11 amino acids. The CDR3 loop reads CASSRVDTQYF. Written as DNA, the CDR3 is TGTGCCAGCAGCAGGGTGGATACGCAGTATTTT.

This rearrangement joins TRBV15 to TRBJ2-1; D ambiguous. The germline V and J ends were trimmed by 4 bases and 6 bases, with 16 bases remaining between them. Germline values: CDR1 LNHNV, CDR2 YYDKDF (reference sequence). The CDR3 is made up of 15 amino acids. Here the CDR3 DNA reads TGTGCCACCAGCACAACCTTAGATCCCCTCAATGAGCAGTTCTTC. Translated, it gives CATSTTLDPLNEQFF.